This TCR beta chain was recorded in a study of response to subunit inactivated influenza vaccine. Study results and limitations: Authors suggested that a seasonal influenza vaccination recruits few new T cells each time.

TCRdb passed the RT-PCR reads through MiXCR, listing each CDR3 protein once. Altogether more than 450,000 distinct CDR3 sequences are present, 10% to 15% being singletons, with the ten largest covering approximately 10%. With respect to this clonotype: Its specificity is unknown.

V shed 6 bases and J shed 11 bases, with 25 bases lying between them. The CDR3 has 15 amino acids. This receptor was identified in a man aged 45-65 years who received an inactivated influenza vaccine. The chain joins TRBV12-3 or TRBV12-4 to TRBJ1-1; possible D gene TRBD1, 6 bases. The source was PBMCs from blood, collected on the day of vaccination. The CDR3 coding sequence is TGTGCCAGCAGCCTCGAGGTGGTGGACAGAGCGAAGGCTTTCTTT. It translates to CASSLEVVDRAKAFF.